This T cell receptor beta chain was identified during a study of T cells in Graves' hyperthyroidism and ophthalmopathy. Study-wide findings and caveats: Most thyroid clonotypes that were expanded above 0.001 also turned up in blood. From stable hyperthyroidism, ophthalmopathy was separated by a 13 V-J model.

RNA transcripts served as the template for amplifying TCR beta CDR3 regions. TCR CDR3 underwent first-round RT-PCR with the HTBI primer set. TCRdb processed the multiplex PCR reads anew with MiXCR; each CDR3 protein has one entry. The sample has about 520,000 distinct CDR3 sequences, around 22% seen once. The CDR3 extends over 14 amino acids. Germline V gene sequence: CDR1 SGHTA, CDR2 FQGNSA. Trimming took off 1 base at V and 4 bases at J, with 10 bases between the two ends. This clonotype was seen at least ten times. Its target is unknown. Disease lasting under 3 months, a NOSPECS grade of at least 4, and a Clinical Activity Score of at least 3 were features of the ophthalmopathy patients. Patients showing uncontrolled infection, other autoimmune disease, pregnancy or lactation were ineligible.

The sequence was obtained from a woman aged 30 to 39 with Graves' ophthalmopathy. The chain recombines TRBV7-2 with TRBJ1-2, with D uncertain. The specimen was blood. CDR3 DNA: TGTGCCAGCAGCTTAGGAGACCGAGGCTATGGCTACACCTTC. Translated, it gives CASSLGDRGYGYTF.